The 10 T cell receptor beta chains reported below all come from one sample, sequenced in a study of blood T cell repertoires in COVID-19. TCRdb's copy holds only in-frame clones and misses some; the assay was immunoSEQ multiplex PCR. The sample yields 20,000 to 25,000 clones, roughly 87% seen once. Material for sequencing was peripheral blood. The source is a human donor with active COVID-19. The donor label of this sample is uncertain.

This sequence joins TRBV30 and TRBJ1-5; 7 bases match TRBD1. Looked up from germline, CDR1 is GTSNPN and CDR2 is SVGIG (reference sequence). The V gene end was trimmed by 0 bases and the J gene end by 1 base; junction bases not matched to a gene: 3. CDR3 size: 15 residues. CDR3 loop: CAWSVMTGSNQPQHF. In nucleotides, the CDR3 is TGTGCCTGGAGTGTCATGACAGGGAGCAATCAGCCCCAGCATTTT.

The chain carries TRBV7-3 and TRBJ1-6; D is unclear. V was cut by 3 bases and J by 8 bases, with 8 bases left in between. The CDR3 extends over 13 amino acids. Germline V lookup: CDR1 SGHTA, CDR2 FQGTGA. The CDR3 DNA sequence: TGTGCCAGCAGCTTTGGGAGGGATTCACCCCTCCACTTT. Amino acids: CASSFGRDSPLHF. Full variable domain (remainder filled in from reference TRBV7-3 and TRBJ1-6): GAGVSQTPSNKVTEKGKYVELRCDPISGHTALYWYRQSLGQGPEFLIYFQGTGAADDSGLPNDRFFAVRPEGSVSTLKIQRTERGDSAVYLCASSFGRDSPLHFGNGTRLTVT.

The rearrangement uses TRBV6-6 and TRBJ1-4; TRBD1 aligns across 8 bases. V trimming: 6 bases; J trimming: 2 bases; junction bases outside the gene matches: 8. Germline CDR1 and CDR2: MNHNY and SVGAGI (reference sequence). The CDR3 runs 16 residues. This CDR3 is CASSRTGIRTNEKLFF. The CDR3 bases are TGTGCCAGCAGCCGGACAGGGATCAGGACTAATGAAAAACTGTTTTTT.

This chain uses TRBV19 with TRBJ2-7; 9 bases are a match to TRBD1. Trimming removed 6 bases from V and 3 bases from J; junction bases left unmatched: 18. The CDR3 covers 18 residues. Germline V lookup: CDR1 LNHDA, CDR2 SQIVND (reference sequence). CDR3 in DNA: TGTGCCAGTAGAGGACCGGGACAGGGCTCCAAGGTCCTCTACGAGCAGTACTTC. As protein: CASRGPGQGSKVLYEQYF.

The chain has TRBV7-9 and TRBJ1-4; 8 nucleotides agree with TRBD1. V gave up 5 bases and J gave up 8 bases; unmatched junction bases: 7. The CDR3 length is 14 residues. Germline V gives CDR1 SEHNR, CDR2 FQNEAQ (reference sequence). The CDR3 bases are TGTGCCAGCAGCCATGGACAGGGCGGGGAAAAACTGTTTTTT. This encodes CASSHGQGGEKLFF. Based on the CDR3 plus reference TRBV7-9 and TRBJ1-4, the full variable domain is DTGVSQNPRHKITKRGQNVTFRCDPISEHNRLYWYRQTLGQGPEFLTYFQNEAQLEKSRLLSDRFSAERPKGSFSTLEIQRTEQGDSAMYLCASSHGQGGEKLFFGSGTQLSVL.

This sequence joins TRBV4-1 and TRBJ2-3, with 8 bases aligning to TRBD1. Germline V lookup: CDR1 MGHRA, CDR2 YSYEKL. The J segment lost 5 bases and the V segment lost 1 base, leaving 11 bases of the junction unmatched. The CDR3 covers 17 residues. The CDR3 loop reads CASSQVSTGGKRDTQYF. As DNA, the CDR3 is TGCGCCAGCAGCCAAGTTTCAACAGGGGGGAAACGAGATACGCAGTATTTT.

This clone was seen only a few times. The CDR3 DNA sequence: TGTGCCAGCAGTGACGGACAGACCGGCTCCTACGAGCAGTACTTC. Translated, it gives CASSDGQTGSYEQYF. V gene TRBV6-1 combines with J gene TRBJ2-7; tentatively, D is TRBD1 (6 bases). Germline V gene lookup returns CDR1 MNHNS and CDR2 SASEGT. V lost 3 bases and J lost 0, with 12 bases in between. This CDR3 spans 15 amino acids.

The chain employs TRBV6-2 or TRBV6-3 and TRBJ2-6, with D tentatively TRBD1 (5 bases). The CDR3 has 16 amino acids. CDR1 MNHEY and CDR2 SVGEGT come from the germline V gene. The V end lost 2 bases, the J end lost 0 bases, and 8 bases lay between the germline ends. The CDR3: CASSYQGPSGANVLTF. CDR3 DNA: TGTGCCAGCAGTTACCAGGGTCCCTCTGGGGCCAACGTCCTGACTTTC.

The chain combines TRBV7-9 with TRBJ2-5; 11 bases match TRBD2. The CDR3 length is 17 residues. The ends lost 5 bases at V and 2 bases at J; junction bases unmatched: 10. Germline values: CDR1 SEHNR, CDR2 FQNEAQ (reference sequence). In nucleotides, the CDR3 is TGTGCCAGCAGCCGACCAGCTAGCGGGGGGCCGCAAGAGACCCAGTACTTC. This gives the protein CASSRPASGGPQETQYF.

This clone was counted between two and nine times. V and J are TRBV5-1 and TRBJ2-6, with D tentatively TRBD2 (5 bases). V was shortened by 4 bases and J by 4 bases, with 9 bases between the two germline ends. CDR3 length: 14 amino acids. The germline CDR1 and CDR2 sequences are SGHRS and YFSETQ. This chain's CDR3 is CASSPSGGANVLTF. CDR3 nucleotides: TGCGCCAGCAGCCCTTCGGGAGGGGCCAACGTCCTGACTTTC.